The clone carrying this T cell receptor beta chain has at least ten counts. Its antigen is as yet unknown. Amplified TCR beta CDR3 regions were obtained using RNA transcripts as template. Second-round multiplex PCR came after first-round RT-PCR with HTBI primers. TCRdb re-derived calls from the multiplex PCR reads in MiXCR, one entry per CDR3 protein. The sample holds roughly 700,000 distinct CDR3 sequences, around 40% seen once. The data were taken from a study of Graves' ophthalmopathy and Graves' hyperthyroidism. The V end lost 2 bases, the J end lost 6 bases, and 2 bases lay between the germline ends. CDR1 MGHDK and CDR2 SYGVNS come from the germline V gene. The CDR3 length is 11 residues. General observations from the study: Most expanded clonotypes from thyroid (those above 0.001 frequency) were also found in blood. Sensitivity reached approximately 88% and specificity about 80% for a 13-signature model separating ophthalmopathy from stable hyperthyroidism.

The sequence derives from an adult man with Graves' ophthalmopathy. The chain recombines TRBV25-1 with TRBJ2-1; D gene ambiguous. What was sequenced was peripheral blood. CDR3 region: CASSESNEQFF. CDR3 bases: TGTGCCAGCAGTGAAAGCAATGAGCAGTTCTTC.